A single sample is the source of the 2 T cell receptor beta chains below, sequenced in a study of T cells in tumors after PD-1 blockade. TCRdb's copy holds only in-frame clones and misses some; the assay was immunoSEQ multiplex PCR. This repertoire shows almost 8,500 clones, roughly 60% found once; its top ten account for roughly an eighth. Specified time point: second of two post-therapy site-matched biopsies roughly two months apart. This sample comprised tumor tissue, obtained after anti-PD-1 treatment. The receptors were gathered from a human donor with basal cell carcinoma.

This clone occurred a few times. V is TRBV18 and J is TRBJ1-5; the D gene is possibly TRBD1 (5 bases). The V gene lost 3 bases and the J gene lost 4 bases, with 10 bases spanning the gap. CDR3 length equals 14 residues. Germline loops: CDR1 KGHSH, CDR2 LQKENI. In DNA, the CDR3 is TGTGCCAGCTCACCGGGGGGTGGAAATCAGCCCCAGCATTTT. It specifies CASSPGGGNQPQHF.

This clone came up a few times. The rearrangement links TRBV12-3 or TRBV12-4 to TRBJ1-1, with D hard to call. This CDR3 has 13 residues. The V end was cut by 2 bases, the J end by 8 bases, with 12 bases between. The CDR3 coding sequence is TGTGCCAGCAGTTTAATCAGTCCGGGGGAAGCTTTCTTT. Amino acids: CASSLISPGEAFF.